This entry lists 17 T cell receptor beta chains sequenced from one sample in a study of human T cells and chemical hapten exposure. Time point indicated: pre-sensitization, week 0. Sample treatment: therapeutic diphenylcyclopropenone sensitization with weekly scalp DPC. TCRdb passed the RACE reads through MiXCR, listing each CDR3 protein once. The profile covers about 180,000 distinct CDR3 sequences, with approximately 29% appearing a single time and roughly 3% taken by the ten largest. Source: whole blood, taken in connection with sensitization to the hapten diphenylcyclopropenone (DPC). The receptors here all came from a woman between 25 and 40 years old with alopecia areata. Some clones in this sample may be carry-over from other donors' samples.

The rearrangement joins TRBV7-9 to TRBJ1-1; D unresolved. Trimming pared 5 bases from V and 4 bases from J, leaving 11 bases between. Germline assignment: CDR1 SEHNR and CDR2 FQNEAQ (reference sequence). This CDR3 has 13 amino acids. CDR3 loop: CASSPMIGTEAFF. CDR3 bases: TGTGCCAGCAGCCCGATGATCGGCACTGAAGCTTTCTTT.

This clonotype was counted ten times or more. The chain recombines TRBV20-1 with TRBJ1-5; maybe TRBD1 (6 bases). The CDR3 spans 16 residues. The ends were cut back, 0 bases at V and 1 base at J, with 13 bases in the middle. In germline, CDR1 is DFQATT, CDR2 SNEGSKA (reference sequence). The CDR3 bases are TGCAGTGCTAGAGATCTTGAGGGGGGAAGCAATCAGCCCCAGCATTTT. Protein product: CSARDLEGGSNQPQHF.

J is TRBJ1-5 and V is TRBV3-1; tentatively, D is TRBD1 (6 bases). V shed 4 bases and J shed 4 bases, with 11 bases lying between them. The CDR3 spans 14 residues. From germline, CDR1 is LGHDT and CDR2 YNNKEL (reference sequence). CDR3 sequence: CASSRHRENQPQHF. CDR3 nucleotides: TGTGCCAGCAGCCGGCACAGGGAAAATCAGCCCCAGCATTTT.

This clonotype was picked up a small number of times. This rearrangement joins TRBV10-3 to TRBJ2-7, with 11 bases identical to TRBD2. In germline, CDR1 is ENHRY, CDR2 SYGVKD. The junction had 16 bases not matched to a gene; V was cut back by 3 bases and J by 0 bases. This CDR3 region has 20 residues. CDR3 in DNA: TGTGCCATCAGTGATGTGGGGGACTGGACTAGCGGGCCGAGCTCCTACGAGCAGTACTTC. Translating gives CAISDVGDWTSGPSSYEQYF.

The rearrangement joins TRBV6-5 to TRBJ2-7; 9 nucleotides match TRBD2. The CDR3 totals 16 residues. The ends lost 0 bases at V and 7 bases at J; junction bases unmatched: 10. The germline V gene has CDR1 MNHEY and CDR2 SVGAGI. CDR3 amino acids: CASSYSTAGGPGEQYF. CDR3 sequence (DNA): TGTGCCAGCAGTTACTCGACGGCGGGAGGGCCGGGGGAGCAGTACTTC.

The chain joins TRBV18 to TRBJ1-3; possibly TRBD1 for D (6 bases). The CDR3 length is 14 residues. From germline, CDR1 is KGHSH and CDR2 LQKENI. V lost 6 bases to trimming and J lost 0 bases, with 9 bases between them. CDR3 sequence reads: CASSAGASGNTIYF. The DNA for the CDR3 is TGTGCCAGCTCGGCAGGGGCCTCTGGAAACACCATATATTTT.

V gene TRBV3-1 combines with J gene TRBJ2-1, with 9 bases fitting TRBD2. The germline V gene encodes CDR1 LGHDT and CDR2 YNNKEL (reference sequence). CDR3 length equals 16 residues. V shed 5 bases, J shed 7 bases, and the junction held 12 bases outside the gene matches. This CDR3 is CASSRHIAGEKNEQFF. As DNA, the CDR3 is TGTGCCAGCAGCAGGCACATAGCGGGAGAGAAGAATGAGCAGTTCTTC.

This clonotype was observed a handful of times. The gene calls are TRBV7-2 and TRBJ2-5; D might be TRBD1 or TRBD2, each matching 6 bases. The germline CDR1 and CDR2 sequences are SGHTA and FQGNSA. The CDR3 spans 14 residues. V was clipped by 1 base and J by 5 bases, with 11 bases between them. As DNA, the CDR3 is TGTGCCAGCAGCTTAGTTCCGGGGGCGGAGACCCAGTACTTC. This translates into CASSLVPGAETQYF.

This sequence joins TRBV7-9 and TRBJ2-1; 10 bases map to TRBD2. The V gene end was trimmed by 1 base and the J gene end by 4 bases; junction bases not matched to a gene: 4. The CDR3 has 16 amino acids. Looked up from germline, CDR1 is SEHNR and CDR2 is FQNEAQ (reference sequence). The chain's CDR3 is CASSLGGLAVYNEQFF. The CDR3 region has the DNA TGTGCCAGCAGCTTAGGTGGACTAGCGGTATACAATGAGCAGTTCTTC.

This clonotype was found a few times. V gene TRBV28 combines with J gene TRBJ2-7; 7 positions agree with TRBD2. The CDR3 loop spans 14 amino acids. The germline V gene encodes CDR1 MDHEN and CDR2 SYDVKM. V lost 4 bases and J lost 4; bases outside the gene matches: 7. The CDR3 here is CASSSLAGGYEQYF. For the CDR3, the DNA is TGTGCCAGCAGTTCCCTGGCCGGGGGGTACGAGCAGTACTTC.

The rearrangement uses TRBV28 and TRBJ1-5, with D unresolved. Trimming removed 3 bases from V and 0 bases from J, with 9 bases in between. CDR3 length: 15 amino acids. The germline CDR1 and CDR2 sequences are MDHEN and SYDVKM. CDR3 nucleotides: TGTGCCAGCAGTTTGTACGGAGATAGCAATCAGCCCCAGCATTTT. This encodes CASSLYGDSNQPQHF.

The chain is built from TRBV29-1 and TRBJ1-4; possibly TRBD1 for D (6 bases). Per germline, CDR1 SQVTM and CDR2 ANQGSEA. V dropped 6 bases and J dropped 3 bases, with 11 bases sitting between them. This CDR3 has 13 residues. The CDR3 coding sequence is TGCAGCGTACAGGGATTACCTAATGAAAAACTGTTTTTT. It translates to CSVQGLPNEKLFF.

The chain couples TRBV20-1 to TRBJ2-3; D possibly corresponds to TRBD2 (6 bases). Germline V gives CDR1 DFQATT, CDR2 SNEGSKA (reference sequence). CDR3 length: 14 residues. Trimming pared 6 bases from V and 4 bases from J, leaving 17 bases between. DNA of the CDR3: TGCAGTGCCCCAAGAGTGGGAGGTGCAGATACGCAGTATTTT. Protein product: CSAPRVGGADTQYF.

This clonotype came up a few times. The chain recombines TRBV6-4 with TRBJ1-1; D call uncertain. The V and J ends lost 6 bases and 1 base respectively, with 9 bases between them. Germline CDR1 reads MRHNA; CDR2 reads SNTAGT. The CDR3 covers 13 residues. CDR3 sequence (DNA): TGTGCCAGCAGGAGGACGGGGAACACTGAAGCTTTCTTT. It yields the protein CASRRTGNTEAFF.

V is TRBV4-3 and J is TRBJ2-3; D is unresolved. Trimming removed 2 bases at V and 4 bases at J, with 7 bases between. Germline CDR1 LGHNA, CDR2 YSLEER. The CDR3 has 13 amino acids. Written as DNA, the CDR3 is TGCGCCAGCAGCCAAAGTGCGGCAGATACGCAGTATTTT. It translates to CASSQSAADTQYF.

This clonotype was detected only a few times. V and J are TRBV15 and TRBJ1-5; D remains unclear. V lost 0 bases to trimming and J lost 6 bases, with 9 bases between them. The CDR3 loop spans 14 amino acids. From germline, CDR1 is LNHNV and CDR2 YYDKDF (reference sequence). The CDR3 here is CATSRDRQSQPQHF. In nucleotides, the CDR3 is TGTGCCACCAGCAGAGATAGGCAGTCTCAGCCCCAGCATTTT.

This clonotype was counted between two and nine times. The chain has TRBV29-1 and TRBJ2-5, with TRBD1 identical over 8 bases. J lost 4 bases, V lost 7 bases, and 5 bases had no gene match. The germline V gene has CDR1 SQVTM and CDR2 ANQGSEA. This CDR3 spans 12 amino acids. The DNA of the CDR3 is TGCAGCGGGGGACAGGCCACAGAGACCCAGTACTTC. Protein sequence: CSGGQATETQYF.